This T cell receptor (beta chain) was observed in a study of brain T cells in children with intractable seizures. Surgery cases with the highest brain T cell transcript signatures were chosen for sequencing. The CDR3 extends over 12 amino acids. The V end was cut by 0 bases, the J end by 6 bases, with 6 bases between. CDR1 is SNHLY and CDR2 is FYNNEI in the germline V gene. Sequencing used immunoSEQ multiplex PCR; TCRdb keeps in-frame clones, though not all of them. The sample includes around 80,000 clones, around 91% of them seen just once. The V and J genes are TRBV2 and TRBJ2-7; D uncertain. The TCR sequence derives from a girl aged 2-15 years with Rasmussen encephalitis and intractable seizures. The starting material was peripheral blood, obtained at surgery. The CDR3 coding sequence is TGTGCCAGCAGTGAAGCCCGGTTCGAGCAGTACTTC. Its translation: CASSEARFEQYF.